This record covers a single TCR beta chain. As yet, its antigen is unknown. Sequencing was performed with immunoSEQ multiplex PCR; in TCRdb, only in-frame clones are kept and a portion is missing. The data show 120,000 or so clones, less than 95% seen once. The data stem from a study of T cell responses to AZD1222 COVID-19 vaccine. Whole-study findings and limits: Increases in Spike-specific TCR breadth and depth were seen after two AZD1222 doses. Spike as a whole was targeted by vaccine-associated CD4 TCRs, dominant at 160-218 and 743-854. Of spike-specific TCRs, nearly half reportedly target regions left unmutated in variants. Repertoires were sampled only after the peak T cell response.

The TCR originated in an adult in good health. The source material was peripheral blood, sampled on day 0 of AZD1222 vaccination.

The CDR3, as DNA: TGTGCCAGCAGCTTGAGGGGCCCCCTCAATGAGCAGTTCTTC. Translation: CASSLRGPLNEQFF. The chain carries TRBV7-8 and TRBJ2-1, with D possibly being TRBD1 or TRBD2 (5 bases each). Between the trimmed V and J ends, which lost 3 bases and 6 bases, there was a span of 12 bases. CDR3 length equals 14 residues. Germline-derived CDR1 and CDR2 are SGHVS and FQNEAQ.